These T cell receptor beta chains were read from a single sample in a study of blood T cell repertoires in COVID-19. Assay: immunoSEQ multiplex PCR; the TCRdb copy retains only in-frame clones and omits some. The sample records under 120,000 clones, around 89% being singletons. Sequenced input: peripheral blood. All receptors come from a woman of 80 years or more with acute or convalescent COVID-19. The CDR3 runs from the conserved cysteine through the conserved F or W. A D gene is named only where the DNA matches it firmly. Clone size is shown for a subset of rows, as once, few, many or a class of expanded clone.

j_call	clone_size	v_call	d_call	cdr3_nt	cdr3_aa
TRBJ2-1	.	TRBV13	TRBD2	TGTGCCAGCAGCCCGAGTTTCCGGGGGGTGGCCTACAATGAGCAGTTCTTC	CASSPSFRGVAYNEQFF
TRBJ2-1	once	TRBV27	.	TGTGCCAGCATGGGGGGCAGGGGGATCCTCAGCTCCTACAATGAGCAGTTCTTC	CASMGGRGILSSYNEQFF
TRBJ2-7	.	TRBV19	.	TGTGCCAGTAGTAACCAGGAAACCTTCTACGAGCAGTACTTC	CASSNQETFYEQYF
TRBJ2-1	.	TRBV12-3/TRBV12-4	.	TGTGCCAGCAGTTTGACAAATGAGCAGTTCTTC	CASSLTNEQFF
TRBJ1-4	.	TRBV9	.	TGTGCCAGCAGCCCCCAGAGGGCAACTAATGAAAAACTGTTTTTT	CASSPQRATNEKLFF
TRBJ1-5	few	TRBV15	TRBD1	TGTGCCACCAGGACAGGGTCTGCGAGTCAGCCCCAGCATTTT	CATRTGSASQPQHF
TRBJ2-7	.	TRBV30	.	TGTGCCTGGAGTGTCCTCTACGAGCAGTACTTC	CAWSVLYEQYF
TRBJ2-7	.	TRBV18	TRBD1	TGTGCCAGCTCACCTCAGGGGGCATCCTACGAGCAGTACTTC	CASSPQGASYEQYF
TRBJ1-1	.	TRBV5-4	.	TGTGCCAGCAGCTTGGATCGGGTGTCCGTAAGGGAAGCTTTCTTT	CASSLDRVSVREAFF
TRBJ1-2	.	TRBV29-1	.	TGCAGCGTTGAACGGGTCAGGGGAGCGTCTAACTATGGCTACACCTTC	CSVERVRGASNYGYTF
TRBJ2-7	.	TRBV12-2	.	TGTGCAAGTCGCTTAGGGTGCAGGGAATCCTACGAGCAGTACTTC	CASRLGCRESYEQYF
TRBJ1-3	.	TRBV16	TRBD1	TGTGCCAGCAGCGAAATCGGGGGACAGGGCTCTGGAAACACCATATATTTT	CASSEIGGQGSGNTIYF
TRBJ2-4	.	TRBV20-1	TRBD2	TGCAGTGCTAGTCCGGGGGGGCTGGAAAACATTCAGTACTTC	CSASPGGLENIQYF
TRBJ1-4	.	TRBV19	.	TGTGCCAGTAGTATACCGGGGGGCGGACATAATGAAAAACTGTTTTTT	CASSIPGGGHNEKLFF
TRBJ2-5	.	TRBV5-3	TRBD2	TGTGCCAGAAGAGCCGGGACTAGGTGGGAGACCCAGTACTTC	CARRAGTRWETQYF
TRBJ1-1	.	TRBV11-2	TRBD1	TGTGCCGGTACGACAGGGACAGCCACTGAAGCTTTCTTT	CAGTTGTATEAFF
TRBJ1-4	.	TRBV30	.	TGTGCCTGGAATGCAGGGGACGGAAACTTTAATGAAAAACTGTTTTTT	CAWNAGDGNFNEKLFF
TRBJ2-1	.	TRBV11-2	TRBD1	TGTGCCAGCAGCCGACAAGCAGGGGGTACGGGATACAATGAGCAGTTCTTC	CASSRQAGGTGYNEQFF
TRBJ2-7	.	TRBV6-2/TRBV6-3	TRBD2	TGTGCCAGCAGTTACCCCCTAGCGGGGACAGAAGAGCAGTACTTC	CASSYPLAGTEEQYF
TRBJ2-2	.	TRBV5-1	.	TGCGCCAGCAGCTTGGGACAATCCGGGAACACCGGGGAGCTGTTTTTT	CASSLGQSGNTGELFF
TRBJ2-7	.	TRBV7-2	TRBD1	TGTGCCAGCAGCTTAGAGGCAGGGGGCAGGTACGAGCAGTACTTC	CASSLEAGGRYEQYF
TRBJ1-2	.	TRBV9	TRBD1	TGTGCCAGCAGCCCAGGACAGGGCCCCCTTTGGGGCTATGGCTACACCTTC	CASSPGQGPLWGYGYTF
TRBJ1-5	.	TRBV18	.	TGTGCCAGCTCACAGGGGGATAGCAATCAGCCCCAGCATTTT	CASSQGDSNQPQHF
TRBJ1-2	few	TRBV7-9	.	TGTGCCAGCAGCTTAGAATCCCTCGGGACTCTTTTTAGCTACACCTTC	CASSLESLGTLFSYTF
TRBJ2-7	.	TRBV4-1	TRBD2	TGCGCCAGCAGCCCCTTAGGAGCGGGGGTATACGAGCAGTACTTC	CASSPLGAGVYEQYF
TRBJ1-3	.	TRBV5-8	TRBD1	TGTGCCAGCAGCTTGGGCAGGGGGCCTGGAAACACCATATATTTT	CASSLGRGPGNTIYF
TRBJ1-1	.	TRBV9	.	TGTGCCAGCAGCGTTGGCTTAAGCACTGAAGCTTTCTTT	CASSVGLSTEAFF
TRBJ2-7	.	TRBV19	.	TGTGCCAGTAGTATCGCAGGCCCTCCTTCCTACGAGCAGTACTTC	CASSIAGPPSYEQYF
TRBJ2-7	once	TRBV11-3	.	TGTGCCAGCAGCTTAGATTCCACCTACGAGCAGTACTTC	CASSLDSTYEQYF
TRBJ2-7	.	TRBV28	TRBD2	TGTGCCAGCAGTTACCCCCCTGGGACTAGCGGACACTTCTACGAGCAGTACTTC	CASSYPPGTSGHFYEQYF
TRBJ1-1	.	TRBV11-2	.	TGTGCCAGCAGCCCCCGGACCGGGACTGGCACTGAAGCTTTCTTT	CASSPRTGTGTEAFF
TRBJ1-1	.	TRBV5-1	TRBD1	TGCGCCAGCAGCTTCTTTGGGGACAGGAACACTGAAGCTTTCTTT	CASSFFGDRNTEAFF
TRBJ2-7	.	TRBV28	TRBD1	TGTGCCAGCAGAGGGGGACAGGGAAACTCCTACGAGCAGTACTTC	CASRGGQGNSYEQYF
TRBJ1-1	.	TRBV11-3	.	TGTGCCAGCAGCGTCTCAGAGGGCACTGAAGCTTTCTTT	CASSVSEGTEAFF
TRBJ1-1	once	TRBV12-3/TRBV12-4	TRBD1	TGTGCCAGCAGTCCAGAACCGGGACAGCGCGCTTTCTTT	CASSPEPGQRAFF
TRBJ2-5	.	TRBV28	.	TGTGCCAGCAGTTTCCCCCGATGGGAGTTTCAAGAGACCCAGTACTTC	CASSFPRWEFQETQYF
TRBJ2-7	.	TRBV6-5	.	TGTGCCAGCAGACAACCGGGTCAGCCTCCCTACGAGCAGTACTTC	CASRQPGQPPYEQYF
TRBJ2-3	.	TRBV2	.	TGTGCCAGCACTACTCTACTAGGAGTCCGTGCAGATACGCAGTATTTT	CASTTLLGVRADTQYF